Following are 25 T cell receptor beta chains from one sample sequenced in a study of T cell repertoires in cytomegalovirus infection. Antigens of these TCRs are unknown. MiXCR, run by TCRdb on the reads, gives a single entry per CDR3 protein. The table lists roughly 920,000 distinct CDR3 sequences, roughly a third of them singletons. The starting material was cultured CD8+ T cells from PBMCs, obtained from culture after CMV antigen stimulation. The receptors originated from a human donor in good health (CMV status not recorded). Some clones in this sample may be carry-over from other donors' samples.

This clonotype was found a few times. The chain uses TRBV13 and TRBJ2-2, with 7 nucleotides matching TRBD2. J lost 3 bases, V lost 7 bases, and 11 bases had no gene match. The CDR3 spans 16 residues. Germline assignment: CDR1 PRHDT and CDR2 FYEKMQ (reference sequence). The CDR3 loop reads CASTLNEGRDTGELFF. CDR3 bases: TGTGCCAGCACTTTGAACGAGGGGAGGGACACCGGGGAGCTGTTTTTT.

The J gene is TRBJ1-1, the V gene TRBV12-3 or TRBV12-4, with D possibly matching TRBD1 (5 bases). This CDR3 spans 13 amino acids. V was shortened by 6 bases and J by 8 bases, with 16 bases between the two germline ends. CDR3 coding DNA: TGTGCCAGCAGATTTCCCGGGACGGAAGAAGCTTTCTTT. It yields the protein CASRFPGTEEAFF.

The CDR3 spells CASSLVQEAGANVLTF. CDR3 coding DNA: TGTGCCAGCAGCTTAGTTCAGGAGGCTGGGGCCAACGTCCTGACTTTC. The chain is built from TRBV7-9 and TRBJ2-6, with D possibly being TRBD2 (5 bases). V lost 1 base and J 2 bases, leaving 9 bases between the germline ends. The CDR3 sequence is 16 residues long. CDR1 and CDR2 from the germline V gene are SEHNR and FQNEAQ (reference sequence).

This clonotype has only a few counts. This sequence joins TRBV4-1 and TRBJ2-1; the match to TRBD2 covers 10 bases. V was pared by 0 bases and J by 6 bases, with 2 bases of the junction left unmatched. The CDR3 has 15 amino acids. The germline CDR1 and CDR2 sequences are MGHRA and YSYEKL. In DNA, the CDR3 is TGCGCCAGCAGCCAAGAGTCTAGCGGGGGCAATGAGCAGTTCTTC. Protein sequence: CASSQESSGGNEQFF.

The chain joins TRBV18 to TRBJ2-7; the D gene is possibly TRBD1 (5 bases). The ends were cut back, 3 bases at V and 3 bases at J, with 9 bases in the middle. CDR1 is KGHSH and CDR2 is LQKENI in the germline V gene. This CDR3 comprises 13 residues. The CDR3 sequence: CASSPETDYEQYV. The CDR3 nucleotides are TGTGCCAGCTCACCGGAGACAGACTACGAGCAGTACGTC.

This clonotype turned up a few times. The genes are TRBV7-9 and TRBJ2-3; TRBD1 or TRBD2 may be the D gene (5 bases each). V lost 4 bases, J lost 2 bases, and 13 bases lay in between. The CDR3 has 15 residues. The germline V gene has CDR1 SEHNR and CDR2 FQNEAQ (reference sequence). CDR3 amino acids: CASSSGLALTDTQYF. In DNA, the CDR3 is TGTGCCAGCAGCTCGGGGCTAGCCCTCACAGATACGCAGTATTTT.

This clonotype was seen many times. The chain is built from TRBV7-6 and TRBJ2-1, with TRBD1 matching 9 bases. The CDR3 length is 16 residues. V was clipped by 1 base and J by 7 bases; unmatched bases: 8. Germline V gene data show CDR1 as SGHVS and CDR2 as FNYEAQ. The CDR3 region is CASSLDWTGVWNEQFF. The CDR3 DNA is TGTGCCAGCAGCTTAGATTGGACAGGGGTTTGGAATGAGCAGTTCTTC.

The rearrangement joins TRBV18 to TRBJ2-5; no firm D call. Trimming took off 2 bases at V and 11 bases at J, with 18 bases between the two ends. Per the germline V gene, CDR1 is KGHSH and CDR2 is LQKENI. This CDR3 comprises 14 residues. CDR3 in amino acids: CASSPVGPNSPQYF. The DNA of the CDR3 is TGTGCCAGCTCACCAGTCGGCCCTAATAGCCCTCAGTACTTC.

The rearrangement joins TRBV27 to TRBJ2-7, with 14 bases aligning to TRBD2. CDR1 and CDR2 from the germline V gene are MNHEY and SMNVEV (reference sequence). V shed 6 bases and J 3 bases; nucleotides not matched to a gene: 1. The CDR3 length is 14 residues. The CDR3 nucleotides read TGTGCCAGCAGGACTAGCGGGGGGGACTACGAGCAGTACTTC. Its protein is CASRTSGGDYEQYF.

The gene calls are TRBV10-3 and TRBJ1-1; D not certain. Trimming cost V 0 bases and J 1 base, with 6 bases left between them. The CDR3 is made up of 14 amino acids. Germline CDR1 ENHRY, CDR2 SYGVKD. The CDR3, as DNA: TGTGCCATCAGTGAGTCGAAAGGGAACACTGAAGCTTTCTTT. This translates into CAISESKGNTEAFF.

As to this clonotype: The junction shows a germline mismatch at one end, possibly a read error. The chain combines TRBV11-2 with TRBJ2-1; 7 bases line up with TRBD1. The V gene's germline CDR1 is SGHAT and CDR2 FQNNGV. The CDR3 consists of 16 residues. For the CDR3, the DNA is TGTGCCAGCAGCACCCGACAGGGATATTCCTACAATAAGCAGTTCTTC. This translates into CASSTRQGYSYNKQFF.

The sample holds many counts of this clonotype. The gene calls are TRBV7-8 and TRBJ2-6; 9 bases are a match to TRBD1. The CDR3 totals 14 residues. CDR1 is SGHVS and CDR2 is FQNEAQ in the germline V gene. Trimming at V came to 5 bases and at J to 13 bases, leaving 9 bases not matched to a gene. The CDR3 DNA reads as TGTGCCAGCAGCCCTACCGGGACAGGGAGGGTCCTGACTTTC. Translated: CASSPTGTGRVLTF.

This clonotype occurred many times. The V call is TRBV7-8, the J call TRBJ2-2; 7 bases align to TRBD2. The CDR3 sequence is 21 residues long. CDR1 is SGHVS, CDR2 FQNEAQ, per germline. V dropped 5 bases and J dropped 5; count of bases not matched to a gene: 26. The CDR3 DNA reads TGTGCCAGCAGCGCCAACGGTCCCCTAGCGGCCTACTCTCGACGGACCGGGGAGCTGTTTTTT. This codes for CASSANGPLAAYSRRTGELFF.

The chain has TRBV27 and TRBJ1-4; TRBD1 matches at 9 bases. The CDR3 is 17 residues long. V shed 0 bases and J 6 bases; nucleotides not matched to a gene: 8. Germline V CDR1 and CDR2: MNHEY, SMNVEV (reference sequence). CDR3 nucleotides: TGTGCCAGCAGTTTATCGCAAAAGACAGGGGGGGATGAAAAACTGTTTTTT. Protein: CASSLSQKTGGDEKLFF.

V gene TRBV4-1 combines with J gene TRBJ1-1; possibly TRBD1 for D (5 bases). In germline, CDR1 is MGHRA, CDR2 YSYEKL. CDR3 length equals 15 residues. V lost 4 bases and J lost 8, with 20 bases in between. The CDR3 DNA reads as TGCGCCAGCAGCCTCCATTGGAGCGGGACTGGGGAAGCTTTCTTT. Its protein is CASSLHWSGTGEAFF.

CDR3 region: CASSSQTARRETQYF. DNA for the CDR3: TGTGCCAGCAGCTCTCAGACCGCACGTCGAGAGACCCAGTACTTC. This chain connects TRBV7-2 to TRBJ2-5; the D is unclear. The CDR3 covers 15 residues. Trimming took 4 bases from V and 4 from J, leaving 16 bases between them. Looked up from germline, CDR1 is SGHTA and CDR2 is FQGNSA.

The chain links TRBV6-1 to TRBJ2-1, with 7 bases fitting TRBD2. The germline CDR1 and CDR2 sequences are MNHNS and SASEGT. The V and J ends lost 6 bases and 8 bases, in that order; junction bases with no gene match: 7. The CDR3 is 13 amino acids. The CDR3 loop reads CASRREGRDEQFF. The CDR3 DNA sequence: TGTGCCAGCAGGAGGGAAGGGAGGGATGAGCAGTTCTTC.

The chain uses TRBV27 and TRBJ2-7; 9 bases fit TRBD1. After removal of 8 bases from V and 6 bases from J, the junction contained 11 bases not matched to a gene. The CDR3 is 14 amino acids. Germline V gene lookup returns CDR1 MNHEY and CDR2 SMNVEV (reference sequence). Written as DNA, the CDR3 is TGTGCCAGCCGAGGGACAGGGTTCATCGGCGAGCAGTACTTC. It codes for CASRGTGFIGEQYF.

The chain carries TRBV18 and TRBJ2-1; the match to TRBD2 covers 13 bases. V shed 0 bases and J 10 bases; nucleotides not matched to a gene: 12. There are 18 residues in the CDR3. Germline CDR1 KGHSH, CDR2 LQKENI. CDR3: CASSPPPTSGGTLWEQFF. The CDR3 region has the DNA TGTGCCAGCTCACCACCGCCGACTAGCGGGGGGACCCTATGGGAGCAGTTCTTC.

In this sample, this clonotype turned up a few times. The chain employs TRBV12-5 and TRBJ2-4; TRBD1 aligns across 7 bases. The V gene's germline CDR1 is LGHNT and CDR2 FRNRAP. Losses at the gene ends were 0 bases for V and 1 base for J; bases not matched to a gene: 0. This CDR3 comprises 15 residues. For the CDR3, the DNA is TGTGCTAGTGGTTTGGTACAGGGGGCCAAAAACATTCAGTACTTC. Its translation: CASGLVQGAKNIQYF.

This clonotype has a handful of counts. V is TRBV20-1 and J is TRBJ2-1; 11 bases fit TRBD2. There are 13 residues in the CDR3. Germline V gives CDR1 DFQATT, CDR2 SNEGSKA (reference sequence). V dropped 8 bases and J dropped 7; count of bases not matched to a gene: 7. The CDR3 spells CSLVAGGPNEQFF. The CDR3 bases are TGCAGTCTTGTAGCGGGGGGGCCAAATGAGCAGTTCTTC.

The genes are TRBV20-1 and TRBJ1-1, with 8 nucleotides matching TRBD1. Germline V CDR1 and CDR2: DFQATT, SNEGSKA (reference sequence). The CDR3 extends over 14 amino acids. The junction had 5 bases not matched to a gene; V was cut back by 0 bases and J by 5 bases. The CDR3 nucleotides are TGCAGTGCTAGAGACAGGGGGCTGGGGACTGAAGCTTTCTTT. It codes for CSARDRGLGTEAFF.

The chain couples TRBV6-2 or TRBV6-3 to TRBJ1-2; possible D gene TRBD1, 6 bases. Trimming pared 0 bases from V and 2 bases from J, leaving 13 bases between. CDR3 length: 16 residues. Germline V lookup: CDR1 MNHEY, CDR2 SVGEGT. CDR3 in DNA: TGTGCCAGCAGTTACTCGAAAAGGGACACAAACTATGGCTACACCTTC. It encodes CASSYSKRDTNYGYTF.

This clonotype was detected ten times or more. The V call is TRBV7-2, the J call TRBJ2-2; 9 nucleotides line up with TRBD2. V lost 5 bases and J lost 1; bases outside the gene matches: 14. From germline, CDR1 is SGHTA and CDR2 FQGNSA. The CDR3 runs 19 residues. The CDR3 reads CASSPTGRGGRLNTGELFF. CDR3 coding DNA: TGTGCCAGCAGCCCAACGGGGCGGGGGGGCCGTTTGAACACCGGGGAGCTGTTTTTT.

The chain's CDR3 is CASSEIQGAKTEAFF. Here the CDR3 DNA reads TGTGCCAGCAGCGAAATACAGGGGGCCAAAACTGAAGCTTTCTTT. The chain has TRBV7-6 and TRBJ1-1, with TRBD1 matching 9 bases. CDR3 length: 15 residues. V gave up 5 bases and J gave up 5 bases; unmatched junction bases: 9. Germline values: CDR1 SGHVS, CDR2 FNYEAQ.